These 5 T cell receptor beta chains share one sample of origin, sequenced in a study of regulatory T cells in long-lasting Graves disease. According to the study, TCR beta libraries were built with iRepertoire HTBI primers and CDR3-region Arm-PCR. TCRdb analysed the multiplex PCR reads with MiXCR anew, one entry per CDR3 protein. This table has roughly 450,000 distinct CDR3 sequences, roughly 23% appearing once. Time point given: persistent/refractory GD, antithyroid drugs over 5 years with positive TRAb. PBMC-derived RNA was used for the TCR library. The sample here was peripheral blood mononuclear cells (PBMCs), taken when the disease was refractory, from a patient treated with antithyroid drugs. These receptors were collected from a female donor with Graves disease.

The chain combines TRBV7-9 with TRBJ2-1, with TRBD2 identical over 7 bases. The CDR3 consists of 16 residues. Looked up from germline, CDR1 is SEHNR and CDR2 is FQNEAQ (reference sequence). Trimming at V came to 0 bases and at J to 0 bases, leaving 2 bases not matched to a gene. The DNA of the CDR3 is TGTGCCAGCAGCTTAGCGCGGGGGAGCTCCTACAATGAGCAGTTCTTC. It encodes CASSLARGSSYNEQFF.

This chain connects TRBV9 to TRBJ2-5, with D possibly TRBD2 on 5 matching bases. Germline V lookup: CDR1 SGDLS, CDR2 YYNGEE. CDR3 size: 14 residues. Trimming took 3 bases from V and 5 from J, leaving 14 bases between them. CDR3 sequence: CASSALVLGETQYF. CDR3 nucleotides: TGTGCCAGCAGCGCACTAGTGTTGGGGGAGACCCAGTACTTC.

J is TRBJ1-4 and V is TRBV19; D is undetermined. This CDR3 contains 16 residues. Trimming removed 1 base at V and 0 bases at J, with 9 bases between. Germline V gene lookup returns CDR1 LNHDA and CDR2 SQIVND (reference sequence). Here the CDR3 reads CASSIGVAATNEKLFF. Here the CDR3 DNA reads TGTGCCAGTAGTATAGGCGTTGCAGCAACTAATGAAAAACTGTTTTTT.

The table lists this clonotype with a few counts. The chain couples TRBV14 to TRBJ2-3, with D perhaps matching TRBD1 (6 bases). The CDR3 consists of 17 residues. The germline CDR1 and CDR2 sequences are SGHDN and FVKESK. The ends were cut back, 1 base at V and 2 bases at J, with 16 bases in the middle. CDR3: CASSQGTVFRSTDTQYF. The CDR3 DNA follows: TGTGCCAGCAGCCAAGGGACAGTCTTCCGATCCACAGATACGCAGTATTTT.

This clonotype was counted many times. The chain combines TRBV20-1 with TRBJ2-7; D unclear. CDR3 length: 11 amino acids. V was shortened by 5 bases and J by 1 base, with 6 bases between the two germline ends. From germline, CDR1 is DFQATT and CDR2 SNEGSKA (reference sequence). CDR3 sequence reads: CSAGRSYEQYF. DNA of the CDR3: TGCAGTGCTGGCCGTTCCTACGAGCAGTACTTC.